These 4 T cell receptor beta chains share one sample of origin, sequenced in a study of cytomegalovirus exposure and HLA in healthy donors. The PCR was carried out with 60 Vbeta primers and 13 Jbeta primers. Some clones are missing from TCRdb's copy, which holds only in-frame ones; the method was immunoSEQ multiplex PCR. Of 95,000 or so clones in the sample, 77% were seen once. Input material: PBMCs. These receptor sequences come from a woman aged 40 to 50 in good health and CMV-seronegative.

In this sample, this clone turned up a few times. The chain uses TRBV25-1 and TRBJ2-2, with 8 bases aligning to TRBD2. The CDR3 consists of 15 residues. Germline CDR1 reads MGHDK; CDR2 reads SYGVNS. CDR3 sequence reads: CASKVSGATSGELFF. CDR3 sequence (DNA): TGTGCTTCAAAGGTTAGCGGGGCCACGAGCGGGGAGCTGTTTTTT.

The chain carries TRBV28 and TRBJ1-2; D gene ambiguous. V gave up 3 bases and J gave up 2 bases, with 16 bases separating them. CDR3 size: 16 residues. CDR1 MDHEN and CDR2 SYDVKM come from the germline V gene. This CDR3 reads CASSFLLPGSNYGYTF. As DNA, the CDR3 is TGTGCCAGCAGTTTCCTCCTCCCGGGGTCCAACTATGGCTACACCTTC.

The chain recombines TRBV4-3 with TRBJ1-2; 7 bases agree with TRBD1. Germline CDR1 reads LGHNA; CDR2 reads YSLEER. J lost 6 bases, V lost 1 base, and 8 bases had no gene match. The CDR3 is 15 amino acids. Written as DNA, the CDR3 is TGCGCCAGCAGCCAAGGGCACAGGGGATCGGATGGCTACACCTTC. This gives the protein CASSQGHRGSDGYTF.

This chain connects TRBV2 to TRBJ1-5; D possibly corresponds to TRBD1 (6 bases). V lost 6 bases, J lost 3 bases, and 9 bases lay in between. Germline CDR1 SNHLY, CDR2 FYNNEI. CDR3 length equals 13 residues. CDR3 in amino acids: CASRDRPNQPQHF. The CDR3 coding sequence is TGTGCCAGCAGGGACAGACCCAATCAGCCCCAGCATTTT.